This TCR beta chain was profiled in a study of T-cell memory formation after mild COVID-19. There are a few counts of this clonotype. V was clipped by 5 bases and J by 4 bases; unmatched bases: 6. The CDR3 totals 14 residues. CDR1 is SGHTA and CDR2 is FQGNSA in the germline V gene. TCRdb fed the 5' RACE reads into MiXCR, producing one record per CDR3 protein. There are around 140,000 distinct CDR3 sequences in the sample; 6% to 7% occur only once, and approximately 2.1% lies in the top ten. This TCR was sampled from an adult woman who had mild COVID-19 (a few samples of this study predate the infection). Cell type and time point are not known. Sequenced material: PBMCs or a T cell subset sorted from them (not recorded which). The chain uses TRBV7-2 and TRBJ2-5; the match to TRBD1 covers 8 bases. CDR3 amino acids: CASSPGQGPETQYF. Here the CDR3 DNA reads TGTGCCAGCAGCCCTGGACAGGGTCCAGAGACCCAGTACTTC.